These 17 T cell receptor beta chains were sequenced from one sample in a study of CD8+CD57+ T cells in acquired aplastic anemia. Template material for TCR beta VDJ and CDR3 profiling consisted of genomic DNA. TCRdb reprocessed the reads via MiXCR and lists one record per CDR3 protein. The repertoire consists of fewer than 200,000 distinct CDR3 sequences, with 55% to 75% occurring once and the leading ten covering around 45%. Sample: sorted CD4+, CD8+, or CD8+CD57+ T cells (not recorded which) from PBMCs. Receptors were obtained from a human donor in good health.

The chain joins TRBV20-1 to TRBJ2-1, with no clear D. CDR1 DFQATT and CDR2 SNEGSKA come from the germline V gene (reference sequence). The V gene lost 3 bases and the J gene lost 3 bases, with 6 bases spanning the gap. The CDR3 consists of 12 residues. The CDR3 nucleotides read TGCAGTGCTAGCGGTGTCTACAATGAGCAGTTCTTC. Amino acids: CSASGVYNEQFF.

This chain connects TRBV25-1 to TRBJ1-5; a possible D gene is TRBD1 (6 bases). Deletions cut 4 bases from V and 0 bases from J, with 28 bases between. The germline CDR1 and CDR2 sequences are MGHDK and SYGVNS. There are 21 residues in the CDR3. CDR3 in DNA: TGTGCCAGCAGTGGCAGTGGGGGGCCTGAATTATACCGATATAGCAATCAGCCCCAGCATTTT. This encodes CASSGSGGPELYRYSNQPQHF.

The chain carries TRBV2 and TRBJ2-7, with D perhaps matching TRBD1 or TRBD2 (5 bases each). Germline-derived CDR1 and CDR2 are SNHLY and FYNNEI. Trimming removed 7 bases from V and 7 bases from J, with 17 bases in between. The CDR3 consists of 13 residues. The CDR3 region has the DNA TGTGCCAGCATCAATCTCCGGGACCGAGAGCAGTACTTC. It specifies CASINLRDREQYF.

The sample holds a few counts of this clonotype. V gene TRBV20-1 combines with J gene TRBJ1-5; D possibly corresponds to TRBD1 (6 bases). CDR3 length: 11 residues. Germline V gene lookup returns CDR1 DFQATT and CDR2 SNEGSKA (reference sequence). Trimming shortened V by 0 bases and J by 14 bases, and 11 bases separated the two germline ends. The DNA for the CDR3 is TGCAGTGCTAGAGAGGGGACAACGAAGCATTTT. Translated: CSAREGTTKHF.

This clonotype has ten or more counts. This chain joins TRBV30 and TRBJ2-7; the D is unclear. The CDR3 is 12 residues long. Trimming cost V 2 bases and J 0 bases, with 5 bases left between them. Germline CDR1 GTSNPN, CDR2 SVGIG (reference sequence). The chain's CDR3 is CAWSYSSYEQYF. Written as DNA, the CDR3 is TGTGCCTGGAGTTATTCCTCCTACGAGCAGTACTTC. Complete variable domain (other parts from reference TRBV30 and TRBJ2-7): SQTIHQWPATLVQPVGSPLSLECTVEGTSNPNLYWYRQAAGRGLQLLFYSVGIGQISSEVPQNLSASRPQDRQFILSSKKLLLSDSGFYLCAWSYSSYEQYFGPGTRLTVT.

This clonotype was detected many times. The chain combines TRBV9 with TRBJ2-1; 12 bases align to TRBD2. CDR3 length: 15 amino acids. Trimming took 3 bases from V and 7 from J; bases not matched to a gene: 5. Germline loops: CDR1 SGDLS, CDR2 YYNGEE. CDR3 sequence (DNA): TGTGCCAGCAGCGCCCTAGCGGGAGGGCTAAATGAGCAGTTCTTC. This sequence encodes CASSALAGGLNEQFF.

The sample holds a few counts of this clonotype. A read error may explain this, as a much larger clone is one base away. The gene calls are TRBV5-6 and TRBJ2-1, with 9 nucleotides matching TRBD1. Unmatched junction bases numbered 7, after V lost 5 bases and J lost 4 bases. The CDR3 totals 15 residues. Germline values: CDR1 SGHDT, CDR2 YYEEEE. CDR3 coding DNA: TGTGCCAGCAGATCCGGGACAGGGATGTACAATGAGCAGTTCTTC. This translates into CASRSGTGMYNEQFF.

Regarding this clonotype: The CDR3 ends on some other residue instead of the conserved phenylalanine or tryptophan, so this is likely a read error. The chain carries TRBV11-2 and TRBJ1-6, with 8 bases identical to TRBD1. The length of the CDR3 is 15 residues. V lost 3 bases, J lost 7 bases, and 5 bases stayed unmatched. Germline CDR1 reads SGHAT; CDR2 reads FQNNGV. The chain's CDR3 is CASSLDRAGNSPLHY. Here the CDR3 DNA reads TGTGCCAGCAGCTTGGACAGGGCGGGGAATTCACCCCTCCACTAT.

The CDR3: CASSPARGPYEQYF. The CDR3 DNA is TGTGCCAGCAGCCCTGCCAGGGGACCCTACGAGCAGTACTTC. The V gene is TRBV7-9, the J gene TRBJ2-7, with D possibly TRBD1 on 6 matching bases. Germline lookup yields CDR1 SEHNR and CDR2 FQNEAQ (reference sequence). The CDR3 contains 14 residues. V lost 5 bases and J 2 bases, leaving 13 bases between the germline ends. Variable domain in full (rest from reference TRBV7-9 and TRBJ2-7): DTGVSQNPRHKITKRGQNVTFRCDPISEHNRLYWYRQTLGQGPEFLTYFQNEAQLEKSRLLSDRFSAERPKGSFSTLEIQRTEQGDSAMYLCASSPARGPYEQYFGPGTRLTVT.

The chain is built from TRBV7-9 and TRBJ2-3; D gene ambiguous. Trimming removed 5 bases from V and 1 base from J, with 10 bases in between. This CDR3 contains 14 residues. Germline-derived CDR1 and CDR2 are SEHNR and FQNEAQ (reference sequence). The CDR3 loop reads CASSPPDGTDTQYF. CDR3 bases: TGTGCCAGCAGCCCACCGGACGGCACAGATACGCAGTATTTT. The full variable domain, rest sourced from reference TRBV7-9 and TRBJ2-3, is DTGVSQNPRHKITKRGQNVTFRCDPISEHNRLYWYRQTLGQGPEFLTYFQNEAQLEKSRLLSDRFSAERPKGSFSTLEIQRTEQGDSAMYLCASSPPDGTDTQYFGPGTRLTVL.

This clonotype was recorded once. CDR3 in amino acids: CASSEGIGNSPLHF. DNA of the CDR3: TGCGCCAGTTCTGAGGGGATCGGTAATTCACCCCTCCACTTT. The V gene is TRBV5-1, the J gene TRBJ1-6, with D tentatively TRBD1 (5 bases). Germline CDR1 and CDR2: SGHRS and YFSETQ. The CDR3 length is 14 residues. Trimming stripped 8 bases from V and 6 bases from J, with 15 bases between.

A single count supports this clonotype. Being one base from a much bigger clone, this may be a read error. The rearrangement joins TRBV6-5 to TRBJ1-5, with TRBD1 as a possible D gene (6 bases). Germline values: CDR1 MNHEY, CDR2 SVGAGI. The CDR3 is made up of 15 amino acids. Written as DNA, the CDR3 is TGTGCCAGCAGTACCCAGGGGTATAGCAGTCAGCCCCAGCATTTT. It yields the protein CASSTQGYSSQPQHF.

This chain uses TRBV29-1 with TRBJ2-6, with D maybe TRBD1 (6 bases). The germline gives CDR1 SQVTM, CDR2 ANQGSEA. The CDR3 sequence is 18 residues long. V was shortened by 3 bases and J by 2 bases, with 20 bases between the two germline ends. The CDR3 loop reads CSVDFDRASGAGANVLTF. In DNA, the CDR3 is TGCAGCGTTGATTTCGATCGAGCTTCAGGGGCTGGGGCCAACGTCCTGACTTTC. Full variable domain (remainder filled in from reference TRBV29-1 and TRBJ2-6): SAVISQKPSRDICQRGTSLTIQCQVDSQVTMMFWYRQQPGQSLTLIATANQGSEATYESGFVIDKFPISRPNLTFSTLTVSNMSPEDSSIYLCSVDFDRASGAGANVLTFGAGSRLTVL.

Concerning this clonotype itself: It is likely a read error, because the conserved phenylalanine at the end of the CDR3 is missing. This chain uses TRBV7-2 with TRBJ1-6; TRBD1 matches 10 bases. V lost 4 bases and J lost 7; bases outside the gene matches: 7. CDR3 length equals 16 residues. Germline V gene lookup returns CDR1 SGHTA and CDR2 FQGNSA. CDR3: CASSWNWDRGNSPLHY. Written as DNA, the CDR3 is TGTGCCAGCAGCTGGAATTGGGACAGGGGCAATTCACCCCTCCACTAT.

This clonotype appeared a few times. The chain links TRBV20-1 to TRBJ2-1, with D possibly being TRBD2 (5 bases). CDR1 and CDR2 (germline): DFQATT, SNEGSKA (reference sequence). The CDR3 spans 13 residues. V lost 2 bases and J lost 7, with 12 bases in between. The CDR3 DNA reads TGCAGTGCTAGACGGCGGGTGAATAATGAGCAGTTCTTC. It is translated as CSARRRVNNEQFF.

The chain carries TRBV2 and TRBJ1-6, with a tentative D call TRBD1 (6 bases). Germline assignment: CDR1 SNHLY and CDR2 FYNNEI. Trimming stripped 6 bases from V and 13 bases from J, with 19 bases between. The CDR3 contains 14 residues. The CDR3 region has the DNA TGTGCCAGCAGGCGACAGGATGTGATGTCGCCCCTCCACTTT. Translated, it gives CASRRQDVMSPLHF.

The CDR3 region is CASSLRGTGTYEQYF. The CDR3 DNA follows: TGCGCCAGCAGCTTGAGGGGGACAGGGACTTACGAGCAGTACTTC. V gene TRBV5-1 combines with J gene TRBJ2-7; 9 nucleotides agree with TRBD1. This CDR3 comprises 15 residues. Germline lookup yields CDR1 SGHRS and CDR2 YFSETQ. V was pared by 1 base and J by 4 bases, with 6 bases of the junction left unmatched.